The entry below describes one T cell receptor beta chain. Its matching antigen is unknown. The CDR3 runs 13 residues. The V gene's germline CDR1 is MNHEY and CDR2 SVGEGT. The junction had 7 bases not matched to a gene; V was cut back by 7 bases and J by 6 bases. This entry comes from a study of T cells in Graves' hyperthyroidism and ophthalmopathy. Study conclusions and caveats: Ophthalmopathy cases were set apart from stable hyperthyroidism by a 13 V-J model. Blood also held most thyroid clonotypes expanded beyond 0.001.

RNA transcripts were the template for amplifying TCR beta CDR3 regions. TCR CDR3 underwent first-round RT-PCR with the HTBI primer set. Each CDR3 protein is one row after TCRdb ran MiXCR on the multiplex PCR reads. The data contain approximately 610,000 distinct CDR3 sequences, around 15% of them singletons. Subjects with ophthalmopathy showed a Clinical Activity Score no lower than 3, a NOSPECS grade no lower than 4, and a duration shorter than 3 months. The V gene is TRBV6-2 or TRBV6-3, the J gene TRBJ2-7; 9 bases align to TRBD1. This TCR came from a woman in her 40s with Graves' ophthalmopathy. Sequencing was done on a sample of blood. The CDR3 loop reads CASTDGQGSEQYF. The DNA for the CDR3 is TGTGCCAGCACTGACGGACAGGGGAGCGAGCAGTACTTC.